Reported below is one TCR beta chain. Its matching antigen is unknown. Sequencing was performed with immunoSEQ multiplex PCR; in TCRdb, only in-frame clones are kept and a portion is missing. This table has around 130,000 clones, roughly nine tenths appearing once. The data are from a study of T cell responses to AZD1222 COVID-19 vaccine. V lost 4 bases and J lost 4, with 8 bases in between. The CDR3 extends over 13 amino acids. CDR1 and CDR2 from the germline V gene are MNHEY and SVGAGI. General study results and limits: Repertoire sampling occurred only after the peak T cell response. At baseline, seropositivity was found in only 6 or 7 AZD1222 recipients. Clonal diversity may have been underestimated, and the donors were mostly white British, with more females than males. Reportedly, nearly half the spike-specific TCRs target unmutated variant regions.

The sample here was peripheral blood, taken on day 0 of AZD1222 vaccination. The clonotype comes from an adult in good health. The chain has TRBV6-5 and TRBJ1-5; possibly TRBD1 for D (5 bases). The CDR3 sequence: CASSSRENQPQHF. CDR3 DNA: TGTGCCAGCAGTTCCAGGGAAAATCAGCCCCAGCATTTT.